The TCR beta chain under discussion was sequenced for a study of CD8 T cells in ankylosing spondylitis. Broader study findings: As for the disease-linked clones, they showed a CD8+ phenotype and occurred at relatively low frequencies in peripheral blood. Reactive arthritis synovial fluid and blood previously showed some of these motif variants. Roughly eight highly homologous variants formed a TCR beta motif that appeared characteristic of ankylosing spondylitis blood. Within matched ankylosing spondylitis synovial fluid, disease-linked clones were reportedly significantly enriched.

Quantitative 5'-RACE with molecular barcodes generated TCR beta libraries. TCRdb recomputed calls from the 5' RACE reads with MiXCR, one row per CDR3 protein. The sample includes about 220,000 distinct CDR3 sequences, 6% to 8% of them seen just once. About this clonotype: Its cognate antigen is unknown.

With V trimmed by 0 bases and J by 5 bases, 5 bases remained unmatched. Germline V gives CDR1 SGHRS, CDR2 YFSETQ. This CDR3 has 15 residues. This chain uses TRBV5-1 with TRBJ2-5; 9 bases match TRBD2. Sequenced input: blood, either unsorted or a sorted T cell fraction (not recorded which). The origin of this receptor is a male donor with ankylosing spondylitis. CDR3: CASSLGPSGIETQYF. CDR3 nucleotides: TGCGCCAGCAGCTTGGGGCCTAGCGGGATCGAGACCCAGTACTTC.